This T cell receptor beta chain was captured in a study of spatial heterogeneity in lung cancer. Study observations and caveats: For expanded intratumoral alpha and beta TCRs, counts tracked tumor mutation counts.

The table lists this clonotype with many counts. Its antigen is as yet unknown. Time point here: sample taken at primary tumor resection. From tumor, nontumor lung or frozen PBMC, whole RNA was taken unsorted for sequencing. V gave up 0 bases and J gave up 1 base, with 10 bases separating them. The V gene's germline CDR1 is SGHRS and CDR2 YFSETQ. This CDR3 comprises 15 residues. One entry per CDR3 protein results from TCRdb running MiXCR on the 5' RACE reads. The repertoire has some 100,000 distinct CDR3 sequences, nearly 4.5% of them found once; the top ten carry about 20%. The material sequenced was lung tumor tissue, taken at surgery. The chain uses TRBV5-1 and TRBJ1-1; tentatively, D is TRBD1 (5 bases). The clonotype was recovered from a male donor with early-stage non-small cell lung cancer. The chain's CDR3 is CASSLVPGPNTEAFF. CDR3 nucleotides: TGCGCCAGCAGCTTGGTCCCGGGGCCGAACACTGAAGCTTTCTTT.